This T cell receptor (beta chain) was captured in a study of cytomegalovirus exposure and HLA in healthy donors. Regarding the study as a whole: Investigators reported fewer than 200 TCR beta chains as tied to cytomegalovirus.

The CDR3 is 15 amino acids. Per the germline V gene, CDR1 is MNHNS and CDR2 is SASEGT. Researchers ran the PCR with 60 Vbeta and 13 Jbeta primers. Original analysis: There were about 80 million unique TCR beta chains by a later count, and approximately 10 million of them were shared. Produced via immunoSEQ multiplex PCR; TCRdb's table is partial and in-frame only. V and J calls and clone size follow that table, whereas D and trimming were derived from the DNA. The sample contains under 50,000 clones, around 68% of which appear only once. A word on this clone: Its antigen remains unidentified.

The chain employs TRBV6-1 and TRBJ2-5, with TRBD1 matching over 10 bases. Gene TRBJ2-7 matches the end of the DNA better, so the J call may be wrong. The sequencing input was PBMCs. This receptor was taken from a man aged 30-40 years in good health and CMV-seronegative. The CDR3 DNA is TGTGCCAGCAGTGAAGGTGGGACAGGGGAGTACGAGCAGTACTTC. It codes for CASSEGGTGEYEQYF.